Reported below is one TCR beta chain. Enrolled through a virtual design, the participants were between 18 and 89 years of age and came from roughly 22 US areas. Membership in each cohort depended on participant-reported clinical history. This CDR3 is 13 amino acids long. Trimming took off 2 bases at V and 0 bases at J, with 5 bases between the two ends. Germline CDR1 and CDR2: GTSNPN and SVGIG (reference sequence). Here immunoSEQ multiplex PCR was the method, and the copy in TCRdb shows in-frame clones only, minus some. The repertoire has more than 110,000 clones, 84% of them found once; the top ten carry about 1.5%. The data were taken from a study of blood T cell repertoires in COVID-19. Background on the study: T cells, B-cell-depleted T cells, or PBMCs supplied cDNA or gDNA.

Sequencing was performed on PBMCs or T cells enriched from blood (not recorded which). The clonotype originates from a young woman who had been exposed to COVID-19. The chain links TRBV30 to TRBJ1-5, with D hard to call. CDR3 protein: CAWSRDSNQPQHF. For the CDR3, the DNA is TGTGCCTGGAGTCGAGATAGCAATCAGCCCCAGCATTTT.